A single sample gave rise to the 30 T cell receptor beta chains below, sequenced in a study of blood T cell repertoires in COVID-19. The table came from immunoSEQ multiplex PCR; TCRdb's copy has only in-frame clones and leaves some out. Here the sample spans more than 100,000 clones, roughly 90% being singletons. The sample was peripheral blood. These receptors were collected from a man aged 50 or older with active or convalescent COVID-19.

The J gene is TRBJ2-7, the V gene TRBV28; D gene unclear. Germline lookup yields CDR1 MDHEN and CDR2 SYDVKM. This CDR3 has 14 amino acids. V was clipped by 5 bases and J by 3 bases, with 14 bases between them. This CDR3 is CASSPDFYNYEQYF. For the CDR3, the DNA is TGTGCCAGCAGTCCAGACTTTTACAACTACGAGCAGTACTTC. Full variable domain (missing parts from reference TRBV28 and TRBJ2-7): DVKVTQSSRYLVKRTGEKVFLECVQDMDHENMFWYRQDPGLGLRLIYFSYDVKMKEKGDIPEGYSVSREKKERFSLILESASTNQTSMYLCASSPDFYNYEQYFGPGTRLTVT.

This clone appeared once. The chain links TRBV2 to TRBJ2-3; D perhaps matches TRBD2 (6 bases). V gave up 6 bases and J gave up 2 bases, with 15 bases separating them. CDR3 length: 15 amino acids. CDR1 and CDR2 (germline): SNHLY, FYNNEI. CDR3 loop: CASRKEGTITDTQYF. DNA for the CDR3: TGTGCCAGCAGGAAGGAGGGAACCATCACAGATACGCAGTATTTT.

This chain links TRBV6-1 with TRBJ2-2; maybe TRBD1 (6 bases). Trimming removed 2 bases at V and 3 bases at J, with 10 bases between. This CDR3 is built from 15 residues. CDR1 and CDR2 from the germline V gene are MNHNS and SASEGT. This CDR3 is CASSEIQGHTGELFF. CDR3 nucleotides: TGTGCCAGCAGTGAAATACAGGGTCACACCGGGGAGCTGTTTTTT.

The chain has TRBV25-1 and TRBJ1-6; no clear D. V lost 4 bases to trimming and J lost 14 bases, with 15 bases between them. This CDR3 is built from 13 residues. Germline V gives CDR1 MGHDK, CDR2 SYGVNS. CDR3: CASSGRQAGTLHF. The CDR3 DNA reads TGTGCCAGCAGTGGGAGGCAGGCGGGTACCCTCCACTTT.

J is TRBJ1-3 and V is TRBV6-1; 7 nucleotides align to TRBD1. The V and J ends lost 1 base and 9 bases, in that order; junction bases with no gene match: 6. The CDR3 covers 14 residues. CDR1 is MNHNS, CDR2 SASEGT, per germline. CDR3 sequence reads: CASSEDRGWSTIYF. The CDR3 DNA reads TGTGCCAGCAGTGAAGACAGGGGATGGAGCACCATATATTTT.

The chain couples TRBV6-1 to TRBJ1-1; perhaps TRBD1 as D (5 bases). Trimming cost V 2 bases and J 9 bases, with 13 bases left between them. CDR3 size: 13 residues. The V gene's germline CDR1 is MNHNS and CDR2 SASEGT. The CDR3 DNA sequence: TGTGCCAGCAGTGAATACAGGCTGGGGAAAGCTTTCTTT. Encoded protein: CASSEYRLGKAFF.

With regard to this clone: Other DNA variants within this sample encode the same CDR3. The chain uses TRBV19 and TRBJ2-5; TRBD1 matches 7 bases. The CDR3 contains 13 residues. With V trimmed by 6 bases and J by 2 bases, 3 bases remained unmatched. CDR1 LNHDA and CDR2 SQIVND come from the germline V gene (reference sequence). The CDR3 region is CASRRTGQETQYF. Written as DNA, the CDR3 is TGTGCCAGTAGGAGGACAGGACAAGAGACCCAGTACTTC.

The rearrangement links TRBV29-1 to TRBJ1-4; 8 bases are shared with TRBD1. The CDR3 is made up of 14 amino acids. V was pared by 0 bases and J by 10 bases, with 7 bases of the junction left unmatched. Germline values: CDR1 SQVTM, CDR2 ANQGSEA. CDR3 in amino acids: CSVEDQSGTGKLFF. CDR3 nucleotide sequence: TGCAGCGTTGAAGATCAGTCCGGGACAGGAAAACTGTTTTTT.

This chain uses TRBV6-2 or TRBV6-3 with TRBJ2-5; D possibly corresponds to TRBD1 (5 bases). Germline-derived CDR1 and CDR2 are MNHEY and SVGEGT. The CDR3 runs 14 residues. V was trimmed by 6 bases and J by 2 bases, leaving 13 bases between them. The CDR3 spells CASSQERQQETQYF. For the CDR3, the DNA is TGTGCCAGCAGCCAGGAGAGACAGCAAGAGACCCAGTACTTC.

The rearrangement uses TRBV5-1 and TRBJ1-4; D perhaps matches TRBD1 (6 bases). From germline, CDR1 is SGHRS and CDR2 YFSETQ. Trimming left V 0 bases short and J 4 bases short, with 10 bases between. This CDR3 is built from 15 residues. The CDR3 DNA follows: TGCGCCAGCAGCTTGGGACAGGCGATTAATGAAAAACTGTTTTTT. It translates to CASSLGQAINEKLFF.

The CDR3 sequence is CASSPSGRSTDTQYF. The CDR3, as DNA: TGTGCCAGCAGCCCTAGCGGGAGAAGCACAGATACGCAGTATTTT. The chain recombines TRBV28 with TRBJ2-3; 10 nucleotides match TRBD2. Germline V gene sequence: CDR1 MDHEN, CDR2 SYDVKM. Trimming cost V 6 bases and J 0 bases; bases outside gene matches: 3. The CDR3 is made up of 15 amino acids.

V gene TRBV19 combines with J gene TRBJ2-1, with 7 nucleotides matching TRBD2. Germline V gene sequence: CDR1 LNHDA, CDR2 SQIVND (reference sequence). Trimming took 1 base from V and 5 from J; bases not matched to a gene: 5. The CDR3 consists of 15 residues. The CDR3 is CASSIVAGENNEQFF. CDR3 nucleotide sequence: TGTGCCAGTAGTATAGTGGCGGGGGAGAACAATGAGCAGTTCTTC.

The V gene is TRBV4-3, the J gene TRBJ1-2; no reliable D call. CDR1 is LGHNA and CDR2 is YSLEER in the germline V gene. The CDR3 loop spans 14 amino acids. Between the trimmed V and J ends, which lost 1 base and 5 bases, there was a span of 11 bases. The CDR3 nucleotides read TGCGCCAGCAGCCAAGGACGGGTTGTATATGGCTACACCTTC. Protein product: CASSQGRVVYGYTF.

The CDR3 nucleotides read TGTGCCAGCAGAGACAGTTATAATTCACCCCTCCACTTT. It translates to CASRDSYNSPLHF. V is TRBV12-3 or TRBV12-4 and J is TRBJ1-6, with a weak D call TRBD1 (5 bases). Trimming took off 6 bases at V and 4 bases at J, with 7 bases between the two ends. The CDR3 runs to 13 residues.

This clone was seen a few times. The V call is TRBV13, the J call TRBJ1-2; a possible D gene is TRBD1 (5 bases). The V end was cut by 3 bases, the J end by 0 bases, with 11 bases between. The CDR3 is made up of 15 amino acids. Germline-derived CDR1 and CDR2 are PRHDT and FYEKMQ (reference sequence). CDR3 nucleotide sequence: TGTGCCAGCAGCTTCTCGGACACCACTAACTATGGCTACACCTTC. Its protein product is CASSFSDTTNYGYTF.

V and J are TRBV6-4 and TRBJ2-7; 8 bases map to TRBD2. The CDR3 has 15 amino acids. Germline loops: CDR1 MRHNA, CDR2 SNTAGT. The V gene end was trimmed by 2 bases and the J gene end by 3 bases; junction bases not matched to a gene: 6. The CDR3 DNA reads as TGTGCCAGCAGTGACGTCGGCGGGGGGAGCTACGAGCAGTACTTC. This codes for CASSDVGGGSYEQYF.

The chain employs TRBV18 and TRBJ2-3; the match to TRBD2 covers 8 bases. Trimming took 0 bases from V and 3 from J; bases not matched to a gene: 5. The germline gives CDR1 KGHSH, CDR2 LQKENI. CDR3 length: 16 residues. The DNA of the CDR3 is TGTGCCAGCTCACCACCGGCGGGGGGTGGGACAGATACGCAGTATTTT. Protein sequence: CASSPPAGGGTDTQYF.

This chain joins TRBV5-6 and TRBJ2-5; 10 nucleotides line up with TRBD1. Germline lookup yields CDR1 SGHDT and CDR2 YYEEEE. The CDR3 loop spans 14 amino acids. Losses at the gene ends were 5 bases for V and 5 bases for J; bases not matched to a gene: 6. The CDR3 is CASRRDRGLETQYF. The CDR3 DNA reads TGTGCCAGCAGACGCGACAGGGGGCTTGAGACCCAGTACTTC.

The rearrangement joins TRBV10-3 to TRBJ2-7, with 7 bases lining up with TRBD1. V gave up 3 bases and J gave up 3 bases; unmatched junction bases: 8. CDR3 length equals 15 residues. Germline CDR1 and CDR2: ENHRY and SYGVKD. CDR3: CAISELGQGVYEQYF. DNA for the CDR3: TGTGCCATCAGTGAATTGGGTCAGGGGGTCTACGAGCAGTACTTC.

The chain couples TRBV11-3 to TRBJ2-7; D call uncertain. The CDR3 is 13 residues long. The germline V gene has CDR1 SGHNT and CDR2 YENEEA. The germline V and J ends were trimmed by 0 bases and 3 bases, with 6 bases remaining between them. DNA of the CDR3: TGTGCCAGCAGCTTAGACACCGGCTACGAGCAGTACTTC. Its protein is CASSLDTGYEQYF. The full variable domain, in which reference TRBV11-3 and TRBJ2-7 provide the parts outside the CDR3, is EAGVVQSPRYKIIEKKQPVAFWCNPISGHNTLYWYLQNLGQGPELLIRYENEEAVDDSQLPKDRFSAERLKGVDSTLKIQPAELGDSAVYLCASSLDTGYEQYFGPGTRLTVT.

The CDR3 loop is CASIKAGRAYEQYF. In DNA, the CDR3 is TGTGCCAGCATCAAAGCGGGGCGCGCCTACGAGCAGTACTTC. The gene calls are TRBV12-1 and TRBJ2-7; the table calls TRBD2, which could not be checked here. TRBV12-1 has pseudogene status. The CDR3 runs to 14 residues.

The J gene is TRBJ2-2, the V gene TRBV30; maybe TRBD1 (6 bases). Germline CDR1 reads GTSNPN; CDR2 reads SVGIG (reference sequence). Trimming removed 3 bases from V and 4 bases from J, with 12 bases in between. The CDR3 runs to 14 residues. CDR3 sequence reads: CAWRTGRTTGELFF. The CDR3 coding sequence is TGTGCCTGGAGGACAGGTAGAACCACCGGGGAGCTGTTTTTT.

This clone has a single count. The rearrangement links TRBV18 to TRBJ1-2; 8 bases are shared with TRBD1. The junction had 11 bases not matched to a gene; V was cut back by 6 bases and J by 8 bases. The germline CDR1 and CDR2 sequences are KGHSH and LQKENI. The CDR3 has 14 residues. In DNA form, the CDR3 reads TGTGCCAGCTCGCCGAGTGGGACAGGTGGCGGCTACACCTTC. This sequence encodes CASSPSGTGGGYTF.

The chain employs TRBV18 and TRBJ1-1; no firm D call. The CDR3 length is 15 residues. Germline loops: CDR1 KGHSH, CDR2 LQKENI. Trimming stripped 1 base from V and 1 base from J, with 10 bases between. The CDR3, as DNA: TGTGCCAGCTCACCACAAGTGGGAGGGAACACTGAAGCTTTCTTT. It is translated as CASSPQVGGNTEAFF.

The gene calls are TRBV7-2 and TRBJ2-3, with 9 bases lining up with TRBD2. Germline CDR1 SGHTA, CDR2 FQGNSA. V shed 5 bases, J shed 14 bases, and the junction held 11 bases outside the gene matches. CDR3 size: 13 residues. Here the CDR3 reads CASSLDVGTSRYF. CDR3 sequence (DNA): TGTGCCAGCAGCCTCGATGTGGGGACTAGCCGGTATTTT. Full variable domain (outside the CDR3, taken from reference TRBV7-2 and TRBJ2-3): GAGVSQSPSNKVTEKGKDVELRCDPISGHTALYWYRQSLGQGLEFLIYFQGNSAPDKSGLPSDRFSAERTGGSVSTLTIQRTQQEDSAVYLCASSLDVGTSRYFGPGTRLTVL.

The rearrangement joins TRBV28 to TRBJ1-2, with 8 bases matching TRBD1. V shed 2 bases and J 4 bases; nucleotides not matched to a gene: 9. Germline V lookup: CDR1 MDHEN, CDR2 SYDVKM. This CDR3 is 16 amino acids long. As DNA, the CDR3 is TGTGCCAGCAGTTTAGGAGGGGCAGGGGGCAGCTATGGCTACACCTTC. It is translated as CASSLGGAGGSYGYTF.

The V call is TRBV7-2, the J call TRBJ1-3, with 7 nucleotides matching TRBD1. Germline CDR1 and CDR2: SGHTA and FQGNSA. J was trimmed by 1 base and V by 5 bases; bases with no gene match: 2. The CDR3 contains 14 residues. In DNA form, the CDR3 reads TGTGCCAGCAGCCTGGACAGGTCTGGAAACACCATATATTTT. Protein sequence: CASSLDRSGNTIYF.

The chain uses TRBV20-1 and TRBJ1-1, with 9 bases identical to TRBD1. Trimming cost V 6 bases and J 2 bases; bases outside gene matches: 10. The V gene's germline CDR1 is DFQATT and CDR2 SNEGSKA (reference sequence). The CDR3 covers 15 residues. Here the CDR3 reads CSASPGQGSNTEAFF. The CDR3 region has the DNA TGCAGTGCCAGTCCGGGACAGGGATCTAACACTGAAGCTTTCTTT.

This chain links TRBV20-1 with TRBJ1-5; D not resolved. The V gene lost 3 bases and the J gene lost 7 bases, with 13 bases spanning the gap. Germline values: CDR1 DFQATT, CDR2 SNEGSKA (reference sequence). The CDR3 is made up of 13 amino acids. CDR3 amino acids: CSASPISGQPQHF. CDR3 nucleotide sequence: TGCAGTGCTAGTCCAATCAGCGGCCAGCCCCAGCATTTT.

The chain couples TRBV2 to TRBJ2-3, with D perhaps matching TRBD2 (5 bases). Germline values: CDR1 SNHLY, CDR2 FYNNEI. The CDR3 has 16 amino acids. Trimming removed 4 bases from V and 4 bases from J, with 18 bases in between. The CDR3 region has the DNA TGTGCCAGCAGTGGGCTAGCCTACTTTACCTCAGATACGCAGTATTTT. Translated: CASSGLAYFTSDTQYF.